The rows below give T cell receptor beta chains drawn from one sample of a study of blood T cells in healthy people across ages. TCRdb used MiXCR to reprocess the 5' RACE reads, holding one entry per CDR3 protein. The table includes around 1,500,000 distinct CDR3 sequences, roughly 45% detected once. The source material was blood. The source is a young woman in good health. CDR3s include the opening cysteine and the closing phenylalanine or tryptophan. A D gene is named only where the DNA matches it firmly. Only some rows state a clone size, as once, few, many or a class for expanded clones.

D gene,J gene,clone size,V gene,CDR3 protein,CDR3 DNA
TRBD2,TRBJ2-4,many,TRBV20-1,CSARGGGTSGGGAKNIQYF,TGCAGTGCTAGAGGTGGGGGTACTAGCGGGGGGGGAGCCAAAAACATTCAGTACTTC
TRBD1,TRBJ2-1,few,TRBV2,CASSEALRLGGRFF,TGTGCCAGCAGTGAAGCGCTTCGTTTAGGGGGCCGGTTCTTC
TRBD2,TRBJ2-5,.,TRBV11-2,CASRSTAGGAQETQYF,TGTGCCAGCAGATCCACAGCGGGAGGCGCCCAAGAGACCCAGTACTTC
.,TRBJ2-5,.,TRBV20-1,CSAPGTSAGAQYF,TGCAGTGCTCCCGGGACTTCGGCGGGTGCGCAGTACTTC
.,TRBJ2-4,few,TRBV6-4,CASSDSTLGLGYF,TGTGCCAGCAGTGACTCGACACTAGGGCTTGGGTACTTC
TRBD2,TRBJ2-7,.,TRBV10-1,CASSGLALYEQYF,TGCGCCAGCAGTGGACTAGCCCTCTACGAGCAGTACTTC
.,TRBJ2-5,.,TRBV2,CASSEGIKETQYF,TGTGCCAGCAGTGAAGGGATCAAGGAGACCCAGTACTTC
.,TRBJ2-7,many,TRBV6-5,CASSYRDGPYEQYF,TGTGCCAGCAGTTACCGTGACGGACCCTACGAGCAGTACTTC
.,TRBJ1-1,.,TRBV19,CASSRSTPPRTTEAFF,TGTGCCAGTAGTCGATCGACTCCCCCTCGGACCACTGAAGCTTTCTTT
.,TRBJ2-7,.,TRBV7-2,CASGRDDRSAQYF,TGTGCCAGCGGAAGGGACGACCGGTCGGCCCAGTACTTC
.,TRBJ2-7,.,TRBV20-1,CSARGGTVEQYF,TGCAGTGCGCGAGGGGGGACAGTGGAGCAGTACTTC
.,TRBJ1-2,.,TRBV11-2,CASTPGLFNYGYTF,TGTGCCAGCACCCCGGGACTTTTTAACTATGGCTACACCTTC
TRBD2,TRBJ2-2,.,TRBV24-1,CATIPTSGRTGELFF,TGTGCCACCATTCCAACTAGCGGGAGGACCGGGGAGCTGTTTTTT
.,TRBJ2-3,.,TRBV27,CASSLGRDGTDTRYF,TGTGCCAGCAGTTTAGGGCGGGATGGCACAGATACGCGGTATTTT
.,TRBJ2-3,.,TRBV29-1,CSAKDRDPGQYF,TGCAGCGCTAAGGACCGGGACCCCGGGCAGTATTTT
TRBD2,TRBJ2-3,few,TRBV12-3/TRBV12-4,CASTEASGGVDTQYF,TGTGCCAGCACTGAGGCTAGCGGAGGGGTAGATACGCAGTATTTT
TRBD2,TRBJ2-1,few,TRBV20-1,CSARAPGLAGKSSYNEQFF,TGCAGTGCTAGAGCCCCGGGACTAGCGGGTAAAAGCTCCTACAATGAGCAGTTCTTC
TRBD2,TRBJ2-5,.,TRBV9,CASSVGMMGLAETQYF,TGTGCCAGCAGCGTAGGAATGATGGGACTAGCGGAGACCCAGTACTTC
TRBD1,TRBJ1-6,few,TRBV20-1,CSAMDRDRYNSPLHF,TGCAGTGCTATGGACAGGGATCGATATAATTCACCCCTCCACTTT
.,TRBJ2-7,once,TRBV7-8,CASRHGRTYEQYF,TGTGCCAGCAGGCATGGGAGGACCTACGAGCAGTACTTC
TRBD2,TRBJ2-3,.,TRBV6-1,CASSDGLAGTDTQYF,TGTGCCAGCAGCGACGGACTAGCGGGAACAGATACGCAGTATTTT
.,TRBJ2-1,.,TRBV13,CASSPIFNEQFF,TGTGCCAGCAGCCCCATCTTCAATGAGCAGTTCTTC
.,TRBJ2-1,.,TRBV20-1,CSARDFASSYNGQFF,TGCAGTGCTAGAGATTTCGCGAGCTCCTACAATGGGCAGTTCTTC
.,TRBJ2-7,.,TRBV5-1,CASSWGSGTPSYEQYF,TGCGCCAGCAGCTGGGGGTCCGGGACCCCATCCTACGAGCAGTACTTC
.,TRBJ2-1,few,TRBV9,CASSTSGGPYNEQFF,TGTGCTAGCAGCACTTCCGGGGGCCCTTACAATGAGCAGTTCTTC
.,TRBJ1-2,.,TRBV7-9,CASSLAFRNAGKDGYTF,TGTGCCAGCAGCTTAGCATTTAGGAATGCAGGGAAAGATGGCTACACCTTC
.,TRBJ2-5,once,TRBV13,CASSLEGISKVAQYF,TGTGCCAGCAGCCTAGAGGGGATTAGTAAGGTGGCCCAGTACTTC
TRBD1,TRBJ1-4,.,TRBV6-1,CASRRRRDRAESNEKLFF,TGTGCCAGCAGGCGACGCCGGGACAGGGCCGAATCTAATGAAAAACTGTTTTTT
.,TRBJ1-1,.,TRBV5-1,CASSLKSSVGGWNTEAFF,TGCGCCAGCAGCTTGAAGTCCTCGGTGGGCGGATGGAACACTGAAGCTTTCTTT
.,TRBJ1-2,.,TRBV27,CASSLALQGSGYTF,TGTGCCAGCAGTTTGGCCCTGCAGGGGTCTGGCTACACCTTC